The next 18 T cell receptor beta chains were all read from a single sample in a study of T cell responses to AZD1222 COVID-19 vaccine. Measured with immunoSEQ multiplex PCR; TCRdb has only the in-frame clones, and not every one. The table has about 60,000 clones, about 86% seen once. This material consisted of peripheral blood, taken on day 0 of AZD1222 vaccination. Every receptor here comes from an adult in good health.

This rearrangement joins TRBV27 to TRBJ2-2, with 8 bases matching TRBD2. Germline CDR1 MNHEY, CDR2 SMNVEV (reference sequence). Trimming cost V 6 bases and J 0 bases; bases outside gene matches: 9. This CDR3 is 17 amino acids long. Here the CDR3 reads CASSDSATSANTGELFF. DNA for the CDR3: TGTGCCAGCAGCGATTCAGCGACTAGCGCGAACACCGGGGAGCTGTTTTTT.

V is TRBV5-8 and J is TRBJ1-1; no reliable D call. V was cut by 2 bases and J by 3 bases, with 14 bases left in between. Germline-derived CDR1 and CDR2 are SGHTS and YDEGEE. The CDR3 consists of 15 residues. CDR3 DNA sequence: TGTGCCAGCAGCTTAGGTCGTGGTGGGGACACTGAAGCTTTCTTT. Encoded protein: CASSLGRGGDTEAFF. Full variable domain (missing parts from reference TRBV5-8 and TRBJ1-1): EAGVTQSPTHLIKTRGQQATLRCSPISGHTSVYWYQQALGLGLQFLLWYDEGEERNRGNFPPRFSGRQFPNYSSELNVNALELEDSALYLCASSLGRGGDTEAFFGQGTRLTVV.

This clone was observed a single time. Here the CDR3 DNA reads TGTGCCATCAGTGAAGGGACAGTCAGCTTTTTCGAGCAGTACTTC. It encodes CAISEGTVSFFEQYF. This chain connects TRBV10-3 to TRBJ2-7; the match to TRBD1 covers 7 bases. V shed 3 bases and J 6 bases; nucleotides not matched to a gene: 11. CDR1 is ENHRY, CDR2 SYGVKD, per germline. CDR3 size: 15 residues.

The chain links TRBV9 to TRBJ2-5; 9 nucleotides align to TRBD2. V gave up 3 bases and J gave up 4 bases; unmatched junction bases: 7. The CDR3 consists of 15 residues. Looked up from germline, CDR1 is SGDLS and CDR2 is YYNGEE. The CDR3 loop is CASSAEAGGRETQYF. CDR3 sequence (DNA): TGTGCCAGCAGCGCAGAAGCGGGGGGCCGAGAGACCCAGTACTTC.

The rearrangement links TRBV7-2 to TRBJ2-5; a possible D gene is TRBD2 (5 bases). Per germline, CDR1 SGHTA and CDR2 FQGNSA. V was cut by 0 bases and J by 5 bases, with 16 bases left in between. The CDR3 covers 16 residues. This CDR3 reads CASSLAVGERGETQYF. DNA of the CDR3: TGTGCCAGCAGCTTAGCGGTGGGAGAGAGAGGGGAGACCCAGTACTTC.

The chain has TRBV24-1 and TRBJ1-2; 7 bases are a match to TRBD1. The ends lost 4 bases at V and 4 bases at J; junction bases unmatched: 5. From germline, CDR1 is KGHDR and CDR2 SFDVKD. CDR3 length: 14 residues. The CDR3 DNA sequence: TGTGCCACCAGTGACGGTGACAGGGCCTATGGCTACACCTTC. Translating gives CATSDGDRAYGYTF.

V gene TRBV9 combines with J gene TRBJ1-5, with 7 bases that match TRBD1. V gave up 2 bases and J gave up 4 bases; unmatched junction bases: 6. CDR3 size: 15 residues. Looked up from germline, CDR1 is SGDLS and CDR2 is YYNGEE. The CDR3 loop is CASSVGGQMNQPQHF. CDR3 coding DNA: TGTGCCAGCAGCGTGGGGGGACAGATGAATCAGCCCCAGCATTTT.

V is TRBV7-8 and J is TRBJ1-1, with 9 positions matching TRBD1. The CDR3 is made up of 13 amino acids. Looked up from germline, CDR1 is SGHVS and CDR2 is FQNEAQ. Germline trimming cut 5 bases from V and 11 bases from J; bases unmatched to any gene: 9. The CDR3 DNA follows: TGTGCCAGCAGCCCAGGGACAGGGTTTTCCGCTTTCTTT. Its protein product is CASSPGTGFSAFF.

Here the CDR3 reads CASSLVADSYLYEQYF. The DNA of the CDR3 is TGTGCCAGCAGCTTGGTTGCAGACTCCTACCTCTACGAGCAGTACTTC. The chain joins TRBV5-5 to TRBJ2-7, with D unclear. V was cut by 0 bases and J by 3 bases, with 16 bases left in between. This CDR3 has 16 amino acids. Germline CDR1 SGHKS, CDR2 YYEKEE (reference sequence).

The table lists this clone with a count of one. V usage is TRBV7-3 and J usage is TRBJ2-7; maybe TRBD2 (6 bases). Trimming took 11 bases from V and 0 from J, leaving 26 bases between them. The CDR3 loop spans 17 amino acids. The germline V gene has CDR1 SGHTA and CDR2 FQGTGA. The CDR3 DNA sequence: TGTGCCGGGACCCCCCTTAGGGGACTGTCTTCCTCCTACGAGCAGTACTTC. This encodes CAGTPLRGLSSSYEQYF. The full variable domain, its missing parts supplied by reference TRBV7-3 and TRBJ2-7, is GAGVSQTPSNKVTEKGKYVELRCDPISGHTALYWYRQSLGQGPEFLIYFQGTGAADDSGLPNDRFFAVRPEGSVSTLKIQRTERGDSAVYLCAGTPLRGLSSSYEQYFGPGTRLTVT.

This clone came up once. The gene calls are TRBV4-1 and TRBJ2-1; 14 nucleotides agree with TRBD2. The ends lost 1 base at V and 5 bases at J; junction bases unmatched: 4. Germline CDR1 and CDR2: MGHRA and YSYEKL. The CDR3 runs to 17 residues. The CDR3, as DNA: TGCGCCAGCAGCCAAGGCCGACTAGCGGGAGGGCACAATGAGCAGTTCTTC. This encodes CASSQGRLAGGHNEQFF.

The chain employs TRBV2 and TRBJ1-2; D might be TRBD1 (6 bases). The CDR3 is 14 amino acids. Germline V gives CDR1 SNHLY, CDR2 FYNNEI. V was cut by 1 base and J by 2 bases, with 8 bases left in between. In nucleotides, the CDR3 is TGTGCCAGCAGTGAAGGAGGGGGAAACTATGGCTACACCTTC. Translation gives CASSEGGGNYGYTF.

V gene TRBV28 combines with J gene TRBJ2-7; TRBD2 aligns across 9 bases. The ends lost 5 bases at V and 6 bases at J; junction bases unmatched: 14. The CDR3 extends over 16 amino acids. The germline CDR1 and CDR2 sequences are MDHEN and SYDVKM. CDR3 residues: CASSPQWAGGVREQYF. CDR3 in DNA: TGTGCCAGCAGTCCACAGTGGGCGGGAGGGGTGCGCGAGCAGTACTTC.

The genes are TRBV19 and TRBJ2-1; the match to TRBD2 covers 10 bases. This CDR3 is 16 amino acids long. Germline-derived CDR1 and CDR2 are LNHDA and SQIVND (reference sequence). The J segment lost 0 bases and the V segment lost 5 bases, leaving 4 bases of the junction unmatched. The CDR3 DNA reads TGTGCCAGTAGTTTCGGACTAGCGGCCTCCTACAATGAGCAGTTCTTC. Translating it yields CASSFGLAASYNEQFF.

The genes are TRBV5-4 and TRBJ1-3; 7 bases are a match to TRBD1. CDR1 and CDR2 (germline): SGHNT, YYREEE (reference sequence). CDR3 length equals 15 residues. The junction had 4 bases not matched to a gene; V was cut back by 0 bases and J by 4 bases. The CDR3 DNA is TGTGCCAGCAGCTTGGATCAGGGGGTCGGAAACACCATATATTTT. This gives the protein CASSLDQGVGNTIYF.

The chain is built from TRBV28 and TRBJ2-4; D gene uncertain. Germline lookup yields CDR1 MDHEN and CDR2 SYDVKM. The CDR3 length is 13 residues. Trimming cost V 6 bases and J 1 base, with 7 bases left between them. The CDR3 DNA reads as TGTGCCAGCAGGGATTTTGCCAAAAACATTCAGTACTTC. It codes for CASRDFAKNIQYF.

The chain links TRBV19 to TRBJ2-1; 10 bases line up with TRBD1. V was pared by 5 bases and J by 7 bases, with 8 bases of the junction left unmatched. In germline, CDR1 is LNHDA, CDR2 SQIVND (reference sequence). There are 15 residues in the CDR3. Written as DNA, the CDR3 is TGTGCCAGTAGTGCCTCGGGACAGGGGCGTAATGAGCAGTTCTTC. It translates to CASSASGQGRNEQFF.

This chain uses TRBV11-2 with TRBJ2-7; the match to TRBD2 covers 9 bases. V trimming: 0 bases; J trimming: 7 bases; junction bases outside the gene matches: 19. The CDR3 sequence is 19 residues long. CDR1 is SGHAT and CDR2 is FQNNGV in the germline V gene. The CDR3 region has the DNA TGTGCCAGCAGCTTAGATCTAAGCGGGAGCGGGAGGAACCCGGTTGAGCAGTACTTC. Its translation is CASSLDLSGSGRNPVEQYF.